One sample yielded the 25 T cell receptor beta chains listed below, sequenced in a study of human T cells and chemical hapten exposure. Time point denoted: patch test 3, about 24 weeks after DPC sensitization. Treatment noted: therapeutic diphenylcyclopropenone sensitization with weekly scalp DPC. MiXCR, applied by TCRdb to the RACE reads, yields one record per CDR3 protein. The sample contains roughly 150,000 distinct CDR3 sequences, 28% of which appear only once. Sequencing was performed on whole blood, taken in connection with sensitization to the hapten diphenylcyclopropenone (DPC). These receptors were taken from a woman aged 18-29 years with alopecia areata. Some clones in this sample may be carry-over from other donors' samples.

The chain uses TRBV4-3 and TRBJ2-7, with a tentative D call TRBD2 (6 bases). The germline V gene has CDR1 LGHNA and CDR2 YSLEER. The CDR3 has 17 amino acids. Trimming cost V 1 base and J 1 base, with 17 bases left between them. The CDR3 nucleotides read TGCGCCAGCAGCCAAGGAGTGAGCGGGTTGCTTTCCTACGAGCAGTACTTC. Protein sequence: CASSQGVSGLLSYEQYF.

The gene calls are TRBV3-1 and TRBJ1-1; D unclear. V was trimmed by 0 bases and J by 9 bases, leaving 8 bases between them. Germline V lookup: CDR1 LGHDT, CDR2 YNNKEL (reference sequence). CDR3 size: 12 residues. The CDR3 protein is CASSQDEAQAFF. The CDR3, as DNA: TGTGCCAGCAGCCAAGATGAGGCGCAAGCTTTCTTT.

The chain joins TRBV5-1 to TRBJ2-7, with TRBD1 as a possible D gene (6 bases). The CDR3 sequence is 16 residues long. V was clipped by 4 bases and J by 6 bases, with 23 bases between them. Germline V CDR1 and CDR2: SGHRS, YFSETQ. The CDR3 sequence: CASSQSHTGSNGEQYF. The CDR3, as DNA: TGCGCCAGCAGCCAGAGCCACACAGGGTCGAATGGCGAGCAGTACTTC.

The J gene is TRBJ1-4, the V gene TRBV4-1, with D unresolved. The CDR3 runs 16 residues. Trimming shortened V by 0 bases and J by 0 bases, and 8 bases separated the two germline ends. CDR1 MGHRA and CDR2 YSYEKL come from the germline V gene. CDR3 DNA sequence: TGCGCCAGCAGCCAAGATGGGGTAGCAACTAATGAAAAACTGTTTTTT. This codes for CASSQDGVATNEKLFF.

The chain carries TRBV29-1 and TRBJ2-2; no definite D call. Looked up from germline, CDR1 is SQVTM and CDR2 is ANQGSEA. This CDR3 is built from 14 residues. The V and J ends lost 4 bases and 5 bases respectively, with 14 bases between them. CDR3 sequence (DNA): TGCAGCGTTGTTAGACAAAAAAGAACCGGGGAGCTGTTTTTT. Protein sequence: CSVVRQKRTGELFF.

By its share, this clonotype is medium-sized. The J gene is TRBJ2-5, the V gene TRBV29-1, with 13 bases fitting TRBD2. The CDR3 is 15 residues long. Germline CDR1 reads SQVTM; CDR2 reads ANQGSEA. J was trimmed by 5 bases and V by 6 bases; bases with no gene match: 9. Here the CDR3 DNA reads TGCAGCGTCCGGACTAGCGGGAGTTGGAGCGAGACCCAGTACTTC. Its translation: CSVRTSGSWSETQYF.

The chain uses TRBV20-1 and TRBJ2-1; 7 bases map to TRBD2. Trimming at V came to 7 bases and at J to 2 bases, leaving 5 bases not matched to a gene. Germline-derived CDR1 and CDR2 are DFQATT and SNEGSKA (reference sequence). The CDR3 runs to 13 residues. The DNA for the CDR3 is TGCAGTGGGGACTACCGAACCTACAATGAGCAGTTCTTC. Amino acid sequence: CSGDYRTYNEQFF.

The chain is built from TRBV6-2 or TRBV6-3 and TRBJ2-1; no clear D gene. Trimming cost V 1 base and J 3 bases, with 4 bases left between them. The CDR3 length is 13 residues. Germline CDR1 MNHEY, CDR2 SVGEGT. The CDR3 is CASSYFVYNEQFF. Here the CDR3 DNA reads TGTGCCAGCAGTTACTTTGTCTACAATGAGCAGTTCTTC.

CDR3 residues: CATSKQGNQPQHF. For the CDR3, the DNA is TGTGCCACCAGCAAACAGGGGAATCAGCCCCAGCATTTT. This chain connects TRBV15 to TRBJ1-5, with 7 bases lining up with TRBD1. This CDR3 is 13 amino acids long. V lost 4 bases, J lost 4 bases, and 1 base stayed unmatched. Germline CDR1 and CDR2: LNHNV and YYDKDF (reference sequence).

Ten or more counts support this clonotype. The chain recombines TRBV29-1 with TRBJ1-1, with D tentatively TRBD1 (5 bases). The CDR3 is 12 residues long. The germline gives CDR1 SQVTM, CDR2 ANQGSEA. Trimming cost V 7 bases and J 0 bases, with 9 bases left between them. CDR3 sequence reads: CSGGGLNTEAFF. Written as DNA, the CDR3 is TGCAGCGGGGGGGGGTTGAACACTGAAGCTTTCTTT.

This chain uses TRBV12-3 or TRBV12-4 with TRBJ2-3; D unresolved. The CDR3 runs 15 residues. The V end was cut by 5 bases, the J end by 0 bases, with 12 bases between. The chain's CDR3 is CASSDDLSSTDTQYF. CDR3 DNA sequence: TGTGCCAGCAGTGATGACCTATCTAGCACAGATACGCAGTATTTT.

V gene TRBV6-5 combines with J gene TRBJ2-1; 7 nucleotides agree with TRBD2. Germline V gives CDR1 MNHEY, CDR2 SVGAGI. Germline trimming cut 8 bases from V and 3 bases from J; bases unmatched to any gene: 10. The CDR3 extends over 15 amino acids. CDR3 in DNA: TGTGCCAGCTCTCTCTCGGGGGAGGGCTACAATGAGCAGTTCTTC. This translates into CASSLSGEGYNEQFF.

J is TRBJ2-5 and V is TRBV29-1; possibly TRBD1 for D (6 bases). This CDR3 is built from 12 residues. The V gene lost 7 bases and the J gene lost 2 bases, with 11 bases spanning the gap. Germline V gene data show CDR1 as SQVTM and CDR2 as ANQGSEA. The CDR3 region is CSGRGQQETQYF. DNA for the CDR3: TGCAGCGGGCGTGGACAGCAAGAGACCCAGTACTTC.

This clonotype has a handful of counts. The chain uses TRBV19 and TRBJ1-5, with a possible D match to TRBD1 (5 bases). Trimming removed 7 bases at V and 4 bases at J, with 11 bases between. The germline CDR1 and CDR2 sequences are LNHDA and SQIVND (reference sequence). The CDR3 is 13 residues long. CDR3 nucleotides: TGTGCCAGTACTCGGGACCTTAATCAGCCCCAGCATTTT. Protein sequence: CASTRDLNQPQHF.

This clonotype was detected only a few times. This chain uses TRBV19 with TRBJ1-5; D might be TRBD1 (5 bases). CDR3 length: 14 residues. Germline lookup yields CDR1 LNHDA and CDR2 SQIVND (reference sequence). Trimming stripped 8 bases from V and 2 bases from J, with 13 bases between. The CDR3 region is CASALRVGNQPQHF. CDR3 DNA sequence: TGTGCCAGTGCTCTCAGGGTTGGCAATCAGCCCCAGCATTTT. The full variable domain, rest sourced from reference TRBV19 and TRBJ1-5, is DGGITQSPKYLFRKEGQNVTLSCEQNLNHDAMYWYRQDPGQGLRLIYYSQIVNDFQKGDIAEGYSVSREKKESFPLTVTSAQKNPTAFYLCASALRVGNQPQHFGDGTRLSIL.

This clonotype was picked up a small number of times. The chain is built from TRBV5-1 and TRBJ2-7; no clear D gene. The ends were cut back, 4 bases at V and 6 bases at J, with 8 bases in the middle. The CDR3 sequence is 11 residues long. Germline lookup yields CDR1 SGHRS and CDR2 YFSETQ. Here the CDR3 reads CASSLLGEQYF. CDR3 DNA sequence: TGCGCCAGCAGCCTACTGGGCGAGCAGTACTTC.

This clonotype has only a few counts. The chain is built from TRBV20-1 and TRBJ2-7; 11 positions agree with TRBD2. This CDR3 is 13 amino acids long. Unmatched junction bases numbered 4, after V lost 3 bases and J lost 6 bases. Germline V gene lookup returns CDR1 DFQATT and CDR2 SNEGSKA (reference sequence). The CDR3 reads CSASPLAGGEQYF. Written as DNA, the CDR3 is TGCAGTGCTAGTCCCCTAGCGGGAGGCGAGCAGTACTTC.

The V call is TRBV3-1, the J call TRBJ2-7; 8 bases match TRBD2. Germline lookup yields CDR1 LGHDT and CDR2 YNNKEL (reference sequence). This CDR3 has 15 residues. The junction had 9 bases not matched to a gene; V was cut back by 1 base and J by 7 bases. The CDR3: CASSQGLSGSREQYF. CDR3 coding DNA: TGTGCCAGCAGCCAAGGTCTGAGCGGGAGTCGTGAGCAGTACTTC.

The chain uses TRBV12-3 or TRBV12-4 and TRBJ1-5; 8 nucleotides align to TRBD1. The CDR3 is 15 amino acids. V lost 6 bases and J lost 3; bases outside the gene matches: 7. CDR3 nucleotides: TGTGCCAGCAGCTTCGGACAGGGACTCAATCAGCCCCAGCATTTT. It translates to CASSFGQGLNQPQHF.

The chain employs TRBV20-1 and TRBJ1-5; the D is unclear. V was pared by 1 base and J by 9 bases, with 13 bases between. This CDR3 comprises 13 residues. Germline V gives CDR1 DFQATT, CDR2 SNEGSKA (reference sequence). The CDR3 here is CSARGTPDPPQHF. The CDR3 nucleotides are TGCAGTGCTAGAGGAACGCCCGATCCGCCCCAGCATTTT.

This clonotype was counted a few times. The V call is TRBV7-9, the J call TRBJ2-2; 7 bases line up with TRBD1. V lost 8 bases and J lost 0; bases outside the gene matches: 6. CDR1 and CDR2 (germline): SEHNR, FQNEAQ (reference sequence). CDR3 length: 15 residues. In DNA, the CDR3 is TGTGCCAGCCTAGCCGGACAGGCGAACACCGGGGAGCTGTTTTTT. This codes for CASLAGQANTGELFF.

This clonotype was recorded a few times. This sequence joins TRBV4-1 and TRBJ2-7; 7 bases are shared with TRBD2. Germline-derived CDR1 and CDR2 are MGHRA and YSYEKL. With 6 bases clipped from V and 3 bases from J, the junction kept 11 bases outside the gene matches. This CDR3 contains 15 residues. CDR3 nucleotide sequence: TGCGCCAGCAGTCCTTCGGGAGGTACTAACTACGAGCAGTACTTC. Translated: CASSPSGGTNYEQYF.

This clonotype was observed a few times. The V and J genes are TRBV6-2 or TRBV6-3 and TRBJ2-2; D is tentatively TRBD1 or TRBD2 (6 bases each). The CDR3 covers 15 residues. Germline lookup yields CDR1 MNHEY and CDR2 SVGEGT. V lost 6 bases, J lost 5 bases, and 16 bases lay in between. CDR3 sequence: CASSPRGRRTGELFF. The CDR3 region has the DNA TGTGCCAGCAGCCCTCGGGGGCGCCGTACCGGGGAGCTGTTTTTT.

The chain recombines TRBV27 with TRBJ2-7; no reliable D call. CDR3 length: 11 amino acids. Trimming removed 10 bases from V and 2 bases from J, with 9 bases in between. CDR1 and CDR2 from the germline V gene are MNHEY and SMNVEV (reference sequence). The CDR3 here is CATAGTYEQYF. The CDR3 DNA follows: TGTGCCACCGCAGGAACCTACGAGCAGTACTTC.

As DNA, the CDR3 is TGCAGTGCTACTCAACTAGCGGTCTACGAGCAGTACTTC. This codes for CSATQLAVYEQYF. The chain uses TRBV20-1 and TRBJ2-7, with 8 bases that match TRBD2. Germline V lookup: CDR1 DFQATT, CDR2 SNEGSKA (reference sequence). The CDR3 runs 13 residues. The ends lost 4 bases at V and 3 bases at J; junction bases unmatched: 5.